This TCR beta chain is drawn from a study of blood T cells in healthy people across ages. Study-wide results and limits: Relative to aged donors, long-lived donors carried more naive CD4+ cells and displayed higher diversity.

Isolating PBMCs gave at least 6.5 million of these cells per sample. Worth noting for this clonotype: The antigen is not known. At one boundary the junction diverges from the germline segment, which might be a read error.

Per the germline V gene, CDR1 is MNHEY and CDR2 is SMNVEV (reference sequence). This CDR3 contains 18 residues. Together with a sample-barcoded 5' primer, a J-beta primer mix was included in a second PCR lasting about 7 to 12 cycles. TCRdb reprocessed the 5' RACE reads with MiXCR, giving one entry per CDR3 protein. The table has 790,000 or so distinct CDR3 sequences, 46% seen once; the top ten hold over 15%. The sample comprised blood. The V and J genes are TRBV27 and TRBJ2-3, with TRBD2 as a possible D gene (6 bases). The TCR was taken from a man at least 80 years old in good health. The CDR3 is CTSSFGCGGSKYTDTQYF. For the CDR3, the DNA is TGCACCAGCAGTTTCGGGTGTGGAGGGTCGAAGTACACAGATACGCAGTATTTT.